A single sample is the source of the 2 T cell receptor beta chains below, sequenced in a study of Ad26.COV2.S vaccination and SARS-CoV-2 variants. Treatment described: 19 received Ad26.COV2.S at low or high dose, single or two shots; several received placebo; per-sample allocation not given. Day 63 after the first vaccine or placebo injection was the time point for sampling. Method: immunoSEQ multiplex PCR; TCRdb's copy keeps in-frame clones and lacks some. The repertoire has hundreds of thousands of clones, less than 90% of them found once; the top ten carry about 10%. The sample was peripheral blood, taken in a trial of Ad26.COV2.S vaccine versus placebo. The source is a person aged 18-60 years who received the Ad26.COV2.S COVID-19 vaccine or a placebo.

The chain joins TRBV2 to TRBJ1-1; D is unclear. V was shortened by 7 bases and J by 3 bases, with 12 bases between the two germline ends. Germline V gene sequence: CDR1 SNHLY, CDR2 FYNNEI. The CDR3 sequence is 13 residues long. CDR3 sequence reads: CASTGDGDTEAFF. The CDR3 DNA is TGTGCCAGCACGGGCGACGGGGACACTGAAGCTTTCTTT. The full variable domain, completed using reference TRBV2 and TRBJ1-1, is EPEVTQTPSHQVTQMGQEVILRCVPISNHLYFYWYRQILGQKVEFLVSFYNNEISEKSEIFDDQFSVERPDGSNFTLKIRSTKLEDSAMYFCASTGDGDTEAFFGQGTRLTVV.

V and J are TRBV12-3 or TRBV12-4 and TRBJ2-7; no definite D call. CDR3 length: 13 amino acids. The germline V and J ends were trimmed by 1 base and 7 bases, with 11 bases remaining between them. The CDR3 region is CASSLVREGEQYF. The CDR3 DNA follows: TGTGCCAGCAGTTTAGTTAGGGAAGGGGAGCAGTACTTC.